This entry lists 28 T cell receptor beta chains sequenced from one sample in a study of cytomegalovirus exposure and HLA in healthy donors. The PCR had 60 Vbeta and 13 Jbeta primers. Only in-frame clones appear in the TCRdb table, and some are missing; sequencing was by immunoSEQ multiplex PCR. The repertoire holds around 150,000 clones, with approximately 85% as singletons. Sequencing input: PBMCs. These receptor sequences come from a middle-aged man in good health and CMV-seropositive.

The rearrangement links TRBV5-1 to TRBJ2-5, with TRBD2 matching over 12 bases. J gave up 5 bases and V 6 bases, and 5 bases lay outside the gene matches. Germline-derived CDR1 and CDR2 are SGHRS and YFSETQ. This CDR3 comprises 14 residues. DNA of the CDR3: TGCGCCAGCAACCTAGCGGGGGGGCCGGAGACCCAGTACTTC. Residues: CASNLAGGPETQYF.

The V call is TRBV5-1, the J call TRBJ2-1, with 10 nucleotides matching TRBD2. J gave up 5 bases and V 4 bases, and 9 bases lay outside the gene matches. The length of the CDR3 is 16 residues. Germline CDR1 reads SGHRS; CDR2 reads YFSETQ. CDR3 nucleotide sequence: TGCGCCAGCAGCCGGATCACTAGCGGGATAGACAATGAGCAGTTCTTC. Translated, it gives CASSRITSGIDNEQFF.

On this clone itself: The sample carries other DNA sequences with the same CDR3. The chain is built from TRBV19 and TRBJ1-5; D is perhaps TRBD1 (6 bases). The CDR3 is 14 amino acids. The germline gives CDR1 LNHDA, CDR2 SQIVND (reference sequence). V gave up 6 bases and J gave up 1 base, with 10 bases separating them. The CDR3 DNA sequence: TGTGCCAGTAGGCAGGGGATCAGCAATCAGCCCCAGCATTTT. It specifies CASRQGISNQPQHF.

In its sample, this clone was seen once. The J gene is TRBJ1-1, the V gene TRBV19; D ambiguous. Germline CDR1 reads LNHDA; CDR2 reads SQIVND (reference sequence). CDR3 size: 13 residues. The V gene lost 6 bases and the J gene lost 1 base, with 9 bases spanning the gap. CDR3 in amino acids: CASSIQENTEAFF. The CDR3 nucleotides are TGTGCCAGTAGCATCCAGGAGAACACTGAAGCTTTCTTT.

This clone showed up just once. The V gene is TRBV6-5, the J gene TRBJ2-1, with TRBD2 identical over 7 bases. This CDR3 is 13 amino acids long. With 2 bases clipped from V and 7 bases from J, the junction kept 2 bases outside the gene matches. Germline V CDR1 and CDR2: MNHEY, SVGAGI. CDR3 DNA sequence: TGTGCCAGCAGTTACGGACTAGTGAATGAGCAGTTCTTC. Translating it yields CASSYGLVNEQFF.

The rearrangement joins TRBV6-1 to TRBJ1-2; D may be TRBD1 (5 bases). Germline V lookup: CDR1 MNHNS, CDR2 SASEGT. The CDR3 is made up of 15 amino acids. V dropped 1 base and J dropped 4 bases, with 13 bases sitting between them. For the CDR3, the DNA is TGTGCCAGCAGTGAAGGTGGCAGGGAAGTCTATGGCTACACCTTC. Amino acids: CASSEGGREVYGYTF.

V usage is TRBV7-2 and J usage is TRBJ2-1; TRBD2 matches 14 bases. V lost 5 bases and J lost 3; bases outside the gene matches: 9. This CDR3 has 18 residues. CDR1 is SGHTA and CDR2 is FQGNSA in the germline V gene. CDR3 DNA sequence: TGTGCCAGCAGCATGCCGGGACTAGCGGGAGTGAGCTACAATGAGCAGTTCTTC. Its translation: CASSMPGLAGVSYNEQFF.

This chain connects TRBV5-1 to TRBJ2-5; perhaps TRBD1 as D (6 bases). Near its end, the DNA agrees better with TRBJ2-7, so the J call may be wrong. The germline CDR1 and CDR2 sequences are SGHRS and YFSETQ. The CDR3 length is 18 residues. The CDR3 sequence: CASASRSGVTPRGYEQYF. For the CDR3, the DNA is TGCGCCAGCGCTTCCAGGTCAGGGGTCACCCCCAGGGGCTACGAGCAGTACTTC.

The rearrangement uses TRBV18 and TRBJ1-1; possible D gene TRBD1, 6 bases. There are 15 residues in the CDR3. Germline lookup yields CDR1 KGHSH and CDR2 LQKENI. V was cut by 2 bases and J by 1 base, with 11 bases left in between. As DNA, the CDR3 is TGTGCCAGCTCACCAATGACAGGCCAGAACACTGAAGCTTTCTTT. Its translation: CASSPMTGQNTEAFF. Supplemented by reference TRBV18 and TRBJ1-1, the full variable domain reads NAGVMQNPRHLVRRRGQEARLRCSPMKGHSHVYWYRQLPEEGLKFMVYLQKENIIDESGMPKERFSAEFPKEGPSILRIQQVVRGDSAAYFCASSPMTGQNTEAFFGQGTRLTVV.

V gene TRBV30 combines with J gene TRBJ2-3, with 11 bases matching TRBD2. CDR1 is GTSNPN and CDR2 is SVGIG in the germline V gene (reference sequence). The CDR3 totals 17 residues. The ends lost 2 bases at V and 0 bases at J; junction bases unmatched: 7. CDR3 in DNA: TGTGCCTGGAGTCGTCTAGCGGGGGGCCGTAGCACAGATACGCAGTATTTT. As protein: CAWSRLAGGRSTDTQYF.

This clone was seen only a few times. The V gene is TRBV13, the J gene TRBJ2-3; D possibly corresponds to TRBD2 (5 bases). Germline CDR1 reads PRHDT; CDR2 reads FYEKMQ (reference sequence). The CDR3 loop spans 13 amino acids. Trimming took 5 bases from V and 3 from J, leaving 9 bases between them. Written as DNA, the CDR3 is TGTGCCAGCAGCGGCTGGGAGACAGATACGCAGTATTTT. This encodes CASSGWETDTQYF.

The chain has TRBV4-3 and TRBJ2-7, with 11 nucleotides matching TRBD1. The CDR3 has 15 residues. The V segment lost 1 base and the J segment 3 bases; nucleotides outside the gene matches: 2. Germline V gene data show CDR1 as LGHNA and CDR2 as YSLEER. DNA of the CDR3: TGCGCCAGCAGCCAAGGGGACAGGGGGTTCTACGAGCAGTACTTC. This codes for CASSQGDRGFYEQYF.

The genes are TRBV7-2 and TRBJ1-2, with 8 bases lining up with TRBD1. This CDR3 contains 15 residues. Germline trimming cut 0 bases from V and 8 bases from J; bases unmatched to any gene: 8. Germline V gene lookup returns CDR1 SGHTA and CDR2 FQGNSA. The CDR3, as DNA: TGTGCCAGCAGCTTAGCGGGACAGGCCCCTAAAGGCTACACCTTC. The encoded protein is CASSLAGQAPKGYTF.

The gene calls are TRBV6-1 and TRBJ1-2; a possible D gene is TRBD1 (6 bases). Trimming took off 4 bases at V and 4 bases at J, with 19 bases between the two ends. The CDR3 is 16 amino acids. Germline values: CDR1 MNHNS, CDR2 SASEGT. The CDR3 region has the DNA TGTGCCAGCAGTGCGTACCGACAGGCTGTCGGCTATGGCTACACCTTC. Protein sequence: CASSAYRQAVGYGYTF.

The rearrangement links TRBV2 to TRBJ2-1, with 10 bases fitting TRBD2. The CDR3 spans 18 residues. The germline CDR1 and CDR2 sequences are SNHLY and FYNNEI. J was trimmed by 2 bases and V by 4 bases; bases with no gene match: 11. The CDR3 region has the DNA TGTGCCAGCAGTGGACGTAGCGGGAGGTTTACCGCCTACAATGAGCAGTTCTTC. This sequence encodes CASSGRSGRFTAYNEQFF.

V gene TRBV5-1 combines with J gene TRBJ1-1; TRBD1 matches at 8 bases. The V segment lost 4 bases and the J segment 7 bases; nucleotides outside the gene matches: 6. The CDR3 contains 13 residues. From germline, CDR1 is SGHRS and CDR2 YFSETQ. The CDR3 bases are TGCGCCAGCAGCCGGGACAGGCTTAATGAAGCTTTCTTT. It codes for CASSRDRLNEAFF.

This chain joins TRBV27 and TRBJ2-7; D is perhaps TRBD2 (5 bases). The CDR3 is 14 residues long. Trimming cost V 1 base and J 6 bases, with 13 bases left between them. CDR1 is MNHEY, CDR2 SMNVEV, per germline (reference sequence). CDR3 nucleotide sequence: TGTGCCAGCAGTTTATTACTAGAAGGCGGCGAGCAGTACTTC. Translating gives CASSLLLEGGEQYF.

V gene TRBV7-9 combines with J gene TRBJ2-5; D perhaps matches TRBD2 (6 bases). CDR1 and CDR2 (germline): SEHNR, FQNEAQ (reference sequence). The CDR3 sequence is 15 residues long. Between the trimmed V and J ends, which lost 6 bases and 2 bases, there was a span of 16 bases. CDR3: CASSLTWDFQETQYF. The CDR3 bases are TGTGCCAGCAGTCTTACCTGGGACTTTCAAGAGACCCAGTACTTC.

V usage is TRBV2 and J usage is TRBJ1-2; 10 bases map to TRBD1. Germline V CDR1 and CDR2: SNHLY, FYNNEI. V lost 6 bases, J lost 7 bases, and 8 bases stayed unmatched. The CDR3 sequence is 14 residues long. The CDR3, as DNA: TGTGCCAGCAGCGCGGACAGGGGGAATACTGGCTACACCTTC. Protein: CASSADRGNTGYTF.

Only one count was recorded for this clone. V and J are TRBV5-4 and TRBJ2-7, with TRBD2 as a possible D gene (6 bases). Germline V gene sequence: CDR1 SGHNT, CDR2 YYREEE (reference sequence). The CDR3 runs to 16 residues. Trimming left V 0 bases short and J 6 bases short, with 19 bases between. The CDR3 region is CASSLDYRGLPSEQYF. The CDR3 DNA reads as TGTGCCAGCAGCTTGGATTATAGGGGACTTCCCTCCGAGCAGTACTTC.

The V and J genes are TRBV11-2 and TRBJ2-5, with D perhaps TRBD1 (6 bases). V shed 4 bases and J shed 0 bases, with 6 bases lying between them. The germline V gene encodes CDR1 SGHAT and CDR2 FQNNGV. This CDR3 is 13 amino acids long. In DNA form, the CDR3 reads TGTGCCAGCAGCTCAGGGGACCAAGAGACCCAGTACTTC. Translating gives CASSSGDQETQYF.

The gene calls are TRBV7-9 and TRBJ2-5; 8 bases map to TRBD2. Trimming removed 4 bases from V and 4 bases from J; junction bases left unmatched: 5. Germline-derived CDR1 and CDR2 are SEHNR and FQNEAQ (reference sequence). CDR3 length: 14 amino acids. The DNA of the CDR3 is TGTGCCAGCAGCTCCCCGGGACTAGGAGAGACCCAGTACTTC. This sequence encodes CASSSPGLGETQYF.

This chain joins TRBV7-3 and TRBJ2-3; the match to TRBD2 covers 8 bases. Trimming removed 2 bases from V and 4 bases from J; junction bases left unmatched: 5. This CDR3 spans 15 amino acids. Germline CDR1 and CDR2: SGHTA and FQGTGA. The DNA for the CDR3 is TGTGCCAGCAGCTTATGGGGGACTAGTCCAGATACGCAGTATTTT. Its translation: CASSLWGTSPDTQYF.

To note about this clone: A read error may account for a junction end that differs from germline. The genes are TRBV6-5 and TRBJ1-2, with D possibly TRBD1 on 5 matching bases. The CDR3 loop spans 14 amino acids. CDR1 and CDR2 from the germline V gene are MNHEY and SVGAGI. In DNA form, the CDR3 reads TGTGCCAGCGGTTATTCGGGGGATAACTATGGCTACACCTTC. It specifies CASGYSGDNYGYTF.

This chain joins TRBV7-2 and TRBJ2-7; TRBD2 matches 7 bases. V lost 10 bases to trimming and J lost 6 bases; unmatched junction nucleotides: 9. The CDR3 sequence is 12 residues long. CDR1 SGHTA and CDR2 FQGNSA come from the germline V gene. The CDR3 bases are TGTGCCATAGCTGAATCGGGGGGCGAGCAGTACTTC. It translates to CAIAESGGEQYF.

The rearrangement uses TRBV7-2 and TRBJ1-1; 9 bases line up with TRBD1. This CDR3 spans 15 amino acids. V shed 5 bases, J shed 6 bases, and the junction held 10 bases outside the gene matches. Germline lookup yields CDR1 SGHTA and CDR2 FQGNSA. The DNA of the CDR3 is TGTGCCAGCAGCCGAGAACAGGGGGCTATCGCTGAAGCTTTCTTT. This sequence encodes CASSREQGAIAEAFF. The entire variable domain, with the rest obtained from reference TRBV7-2 and TRBJ1-1, is as follows: GAGVSQSPSNKVTEKGKDVELRCDPISGHTALYWYRQSLGQGLEFLIYFQGNSAPDKSGLPSDRFSAERTGGSVSTLTIQRTQQEDSAVYLCASSREQGAIAEAFFGQGTRLTVV.

V usage is TRBV7-9 and J usage is TRBJ2-1; D not resolved. Trimming took 5 bases from V and 7 from J, leaving 9 bases between them. CDR1 and CDR2 (germline): SEHNR, FQNEAQ (reference sequence). The CDR3 runs 12 residues. CDR3 nucleotide sequence: TGTGCCAGCAGCCCAGCCGGGAATGAGCAGTTCTTC. Protein product: CASSPAGNEQFF. The whole variable domain, remainder taken from reference TRBV7-9 and TRBJ2-1, is DTGVSQNPRHKITKRGQNVTFRCDPISEHNRLYWYRQTLGQGPEFLTYFQNEAQLEKSRLLSDRFSAERPKGSFSTLEIQRTEQGDSAMYLCASSPAGNEQFFGPGTRLTVL.

This chain connects TRBV9 to TRBJ2-7; 14 nucleotides agree with TRBD2. V was clipped by 4 bases and J by 0 bases; unmatched bases: 6. Germline CDR1 and CDR2: SGDLS and YYNGEE. This CDR3 spans 17 amino acids. The CDR3 nucleotides read TGTGCCAGCAGCCAGGGACTAGCGGGAGCCATCTCCTACGAGCAGTACTTC. Translating it yields CASSQGLAGAISYEQYF.